This TCR beta chain was retrieved from a study of T-cell memory formation after mild COVID-19 listed by TCRdb under 2021. Regarding the research as a whole: TCR sequence clusters from the two donors were found to be largely donor specific. Two young, previously healthy adult volunteers made up the cohort, one male and one female. In a couple of donors, T-cell clones that expanded and contracted after mild COVID-19 were tracked by sequencing TCRalpha and TCRbeta repertoires over time.

Only a few counts were recorded for this clonotype. Which antigen it targets is not known. No per-base quality is available; no much larger clone lies one base away. Findings and caveats that apply to the study as a whole: The study covered only two mild cases, and larger cohorts including severe cases with pre-infection samples were considered necessary. Whether the second-wave clones peaking on day 37 were SARS-CoV-2 specific was not confirmed. Some responding clones were found in pre-infection memory, which suggests that pre-existing cross-reactive memory T cells took part in the SARS-CoV-2 response. Balanced CD4/CD8 phenotypes were observed for clones contracting from day 15 to 85, whereas a bias towards CD4+ was observed for a second wave of clones expanding from day 15 to 37. Contracting CD4+ clones were located mainly in the CM and EM memory subsets, whereas CD8+ clones were found to be enriched in EMRA.

Ficoll-Paque density gradient centrifugation was used to isolate PBMCs. The CDR3 runs 12 amino acids, cysteine and phenylalanine included. Only the CDR3 DNA is retained, 36 bases long and in frame from the first base. The germline V gene encodes CDR1 DFQATT and CDR2 SNEGSKA (reference sequence). The germline ends are 8 bases apart after V is trimmed by 5 bases and J by 4 bases. TCRdb lists the instrument as Illumina NovaSeq 6000. TCRalpha and TCRbeta cDNA libraries were constructed by 5'RACE with constant-segment primers, with sample barcodes and unique molecular identifiers being introduced. Trizol reagent was used to extract RNA from every sample. Amplification of the libraries took two PCR steps, and the second step added a second sample barcode plus Illumina TruSeq adapters. Sequencing of libraries was performed on an Illumina NovaSeq with 2 x 150 bp paired-end reads. The study's own analysis went as follows. The reads were demultiplexed and collapsed into UMI-guided consensus sequences using migec v1.2.7. With mixcr v2.1.11, UMI consensuses were aligned to TRA and TRB V and J templates and assembled into clonotypes. A clonotype was counted as expanded or contracted only if both edgeR and NoisET called the change significant, with noise models trained on biological replicates. For edgeR calls, a false discovery rate-adjusted p below 0.01 and a log2 fold-change threshold of 1 were applied. As an exploratory analysis of dynamics, max-normalized trajectories of the 1000 most abundant clonotypes were examined with PCA combined with hierarchical clustering. Each responding clone was given a CD4 or CD8 phenotype based on the CD4+ and CD8+ repertoires, which had been sequenced separately. In-frame beta chains were kept once TCRdb had trimmed the public reads at Q25 with fastp and called clones with MiXCR. When rows share a CDR3 protein, they turn into one entry using the most common DNA and genes. What appears here as the V and J calls and clone size reflects TCRdb's work, not the paper's. Across this sample there are under 250,000 distinct CDR3 sequences, with roughly 10% seen only once. 3% to 4% of the sample is in the top ten clones.

The sequencing sample was made of PBMCs or a T cell subset sorted from them (not recorded which). This chain joins TRBV20-1 to TRBJ2-2, and perhaps TRBD2 as D gene, on 5 matching bases. The TCR sequence derives from a man aged 18 to 29 who had mild COVID-19 (a few samples of this study predate the infection). The sample titles of this study are shuffled in the database, so cell type and time point are left out; the donor was told from shared clones. Here the CDR3 is given as CSAAGPTGELFF. The DNA sequence follows: TGCAGTGCTGCGGGCCCCACCGGGGAGCTGTTTTTT.